A selection of T cell receptor beta chains follows, all from one sample in a study of blood T cells in healthy people across ages. MiXCR, run by TCRdb on the 5' RACE reads, gives a single entry per CDR3 protein. This table has around 900,000 distinct CDR3 sequences, roughly 51% appearing once. Sample: blood. These receptors came from an older woman in good health. Both conserved end residues are part of each CDR3. A D gene is named only where the DNA matches it firmly. Clone size appears in some rows only: once, few, many, or a class for an expanded clone.

>NA|11|TRBJ2-7|few|TRBV10-3
CATSIGSEQYF
TGTGCCACCAGTATAGGCTCCGAGCAGTACTTC
>NA|14|TRBJ2-7|NA|TRBV28
CASSLEGPTYEQYF
TGTGCCAGCAGTTTAGAGGGACCCACCTACGAGCAGTACTTC
>TRBD2|17|TRBJ2-2|few|TRBV4-2
CASSQASAGVYTGELFF
TGTGCCAGCAGCCAAGCATCGGCGGGAGTTTACACCGGGGAGCTGTTTTTT
>NA|14|TRBJ2-3|few|TRBV7-9
CASSRSTTSGTQYF
TGTGCCAGCAGCCGCTCGACCACTAGTGGTACGCAGTATTTT
>NA|14|TRBJ1-1|few|TRBV24-1
CATRGDGGKSEAFF
TGTGCCACCAGGGGCGATGGGGGGAAAAGTGAAGCTTTCTTT
>NA|15|TRBJ2-3|many|TRBV15
CATSRDRGPADTQYF
TGTGCCACCAGCAGAGATCGCGGGCCCGCAGATACGCAGTATTTT
>TRBD2|16|TRBJ2-3|NA|TRBV29-1
CSGDGTSGIGTDTQYF
TGCAGCGGCGATGGGACTAGCGGGATTGGCACAGATACGCAGTATTTT
>NA|13|TRBJ1-2|NA|TRBV6-6
CAITGKLLYGYTF
TGTGCAATAACAGGGAAACTCCTATATGGCTACACCTTC
>NA|16|TRBJ1-4|few|TRBV28
CASSFVGGRPNEKLFF
TGTGCCAGCAGTTTTGTGGGGGGACGGCCTAATGAAAAACTGTTTTTT
>TRBD1|14|TRBJ1-5|NA|TRBV27
CASSFAQGGQPQHF
TGTGCCAGCAGTTTTGCACAGGGGGGACAGCCCCAGCATTTT
>TRBD2|17|TRBJ2-1|few|TRBV29-1
CSVESQPGLASYNEQFF
TGCAGCGTTGAATCCCAACCGGGACTAGCGAGTTACAATGAGCAGTTCTTC
>TRBD1|15|TRBJ1-1|NA|TRBV18
CASSKGQGMNTEAFF
TGTGCCAGCTCAAAGGGACAGGGGATGAACACTGAAGCTTTCTTT
>TRBD2|16|TRBJ2-2|NA|TRBV30
CAWSSLAGAFPGELFF
TGTGCCTGGAGTTCGCTAGCGGGAGCATTTCCCGGGGAGCTGTTTTTT
>NA|17|TRBJ2-2|NA|TRBV29-1
CSVEGRYWRGNTGELFF
TGCAGCGTTGAAGGTCGGTATTGGAGAGGTAACACCGGGGAGCTGTTTTTT
>NA|11|TRBJ2-5|few|TRBV7-2
CASIKNREQYF
TGTGCCAGCATCAAGAACAGGGAGCAGTACTTC
>NA|11|TRBJ2-1|NA|TRBV24-1
CATSRRDEQFF
TGTGCCACCAGCCGAAGGGATGAGCAGTTCTTC
>NA|16|TRBJ2-7|NA|TRBV7-2
CASSSLPDSAAYEQYF
TGTGCCAGCAGCTCTCTACCTGATAGCGCTGCCTACGAGCAGTACTTC
>TRBD1|16|TRBJ2-5|NA|TRBV15
CATSETLQGARETQYF
TGTGCCACCAGCGAGACCCTACAGGGGGCAAGGGAGACCCAGTACTTC
>NA|13|TRBJ2-7|few|TRBV28
CASSFLTPYEQYF
TGTGCCAGCAGTTTTCTCACTCCCTACGAGCAGTACTTC
>NA|12|TRBJ2-4|many|TRBV7-9
CASSADGNIQYF
TGTGCCAGCAGCGCAGACGGAAACATTCAGTACTTC
>TRBD2|14|TRBJ2-1|NA|TRBV20-1
CSAPLLAGGGEQFF
TGCAGTGCTCCTTTACTAGCGGGAGGGGGTGAGCAGTTCTTC
>TRBD1|18|TRBJ2-6|NA|TRBV7-2
CASSLRGQGATGANVLTF
TGTGCCAGCAGCTTAAGGGGACAGGGGGCGACTGGGGCCAACGTCCTGACTTTC
>TRBD1|13|TRBJ2-1|NA|TRBV6-1
CASTKTGSGEQFF
TGTGCCAGCACCAAGACAGGGTCAGGTGAGCAGTTCTTC
>NA|19|TRBJ2-3|NA|TRBV10-3
CAISERGFGAGTSTDTQYF
TGTGCCATCAGTGAGAGGGGCTTCGGGGCGGGGACGAGCACAGATACGCAGTATTTT
>TRBD2|15|TRBJ2-3|NA|TRBV20-1
CSARKLAGVPDTQYF
TGCAGTGCTAGAAAACTAGCGGGAGTTCCAGATACGCAGTATTTT